The rows below give T cell receptor beta chains drawn from one sample of a study of shared clonotypes between healthy human individuals. Measured with immunoSEQ multiplex PCR; TCRdb has only the in-frame clones, and not every one. The sample includes 2 million to 2.5 million clones, more than 90% of them seen just once. The sequenced sample consisted of naive CD4+ T cells sorted from blood. The receptors originated from a man in his late teens or twenties in good health. The CDR3 runs from the conserved cysteine through the conserved F or W. The D gene is left open where the match is weak. Size values are once, few and many counts, or a class for expanded clones, and some rows have none.

NA NA TRBJ2-1 TRBV10-3 CAISLLTGSYNEQFF TGTGCCATCAGTCTGCTGACGGGGTCCTACAATGAGCAGTTCTTC
once NA TRBJ1-2 TRBV20-1 CSAMGGRGYTF TGCAGTGCTATGGGGGGCCGCGGCTACACCTTC
NA NA TRBJ2-1 TRBV7-6 CASSLGASSYNEQFF TGTGCCAGCAGCTTAGGGGCCAGCTCCTACAATGAGCAGTTCTTC
NA TRBD1 TRBJ1-1 TRBV6-6 CASSTGGYTEAFF TGTGCCAGCAGCACAGGGGGGTACACTGAAGCTTTCTTT
NA NA TRBJ2-7 TRBV5-1 CASSLESVYYEQYF TGCGCCAGCAGCTTGGAATCCGTATACTACGAGCAGTACTTC
NA NA TRBJ2-3 TRBV7-2 CASSGRITDTQYF TGTGCCAGCAGCGGACGGATAACCGATACGCAGTATTTT
NA NA TRBJ1-5 TRBV6-1 CASSEAQGLNQPQHF TGTGCCAGCAGTGAAGCACAGGGCCTGAATCAGCCCCAGCATTTT
NA NA TRBJ1-6 TRBV30 CAWRGGAGSPLHF TGTGCCTGGAGGGGGGGGGCTGGGTCACCCCTCCACTTT
NA NA TRBJ2-3 TRBV10-1 CASSEGQGSTDTQYF TGCGCCAGCAGTGAAGGGCAGGGGAGTACAGATACGCAGTATTTT
NA NA TRBJ2-2 TRBV6-1 CASSARPTGELFF TGTGCCAGCAGTGCCAGGCCCACCGGGGAGCTGTTTTTT
NA NA TRBJ1-4 TRBV5-1 CASSLGTTTNEKLFF TGCGCCAGCAGCTTAGGAACAACAACTAATGAAAAACTGTTTTTT
NA NA TRBJ1-2 TRBV7-2 CASSPPMSYTF TGTGCCAGCAGCCCGCCTATGAGCTACACCTTC
NA TRBD2 TRBJ2-3 TRBV6-1 CASSGLVNTDTQYF TGTGCCAGCAGCGGACTAGTGAACACAGATACGCAGTATTTT
once TRBD1 TRBJ2-2 TRBV6-6 CASRWDGQGNTGELFF TGTGCCAGCAGATGGGACGGACAGGGAAACACCGGGGAGCTGTTTTTT
NA NA TRBJ2-2 TRBV7-2 CASSPRGARNTGELFF TGTGCCAGCAGCCCCCGGGGTGCCCGAAACACCGGGGAGCTGTTTTTT
NA TRBD1 TRBJ1-2 TRBV6-5 CASSKRQGVWDGYTF TGTGCCAGCAGTAAGAGACAGGGGGTATGGGATGGCTACACCTTC
once TRBD2 TRBJ2-7 TRBV19 CASRRTSGLYEQYF TGTGCCAGTAGACGGACTAGCGGTTTATACGAGCAGTACTTC
NA NA TRBJ1-2 TRBV10-3 CAIRNPDLGGYTF TGTGCCATCAGGAACCCTGACCTCGGGGGCTACACCTTC
once NA TRBJ2-3 TRBV7-9 CATTLVGADTQYF TGTGCCACCACTCTGGTAGGGGCAGATACGCAGTATTTT
NA NA TRBJ2-3 TRBV5-1 CASSPGSPTDTQYF TGCGCCAGCAGCCCCGGTAGTCCCACAGATACGCAGTATTTT
once TRBD1 TRBJ2-7 TRBV5-1 CASSQGQGLYEQYF TGCGCCAGCAGCCAAGGACAGGGGCTGTACGAGCAGTACTTC
NA NA TRBJ2-7 TRBV30 CACGHKSYEQYF TGTGCCTGCGGCCACAAGTCCTACGAGCAGTACTTC
once NA TRBJ1-1 TRBV7-6 CASSLDRSAEAFF TGTGCCAGCAGCTTAGACAGATCGGCTGAAGCTTTCTTT
NA NA TRBJ1-1 TRBV6-6 CASSYAGPNTEAFF TGTGCCAGCAGTTACGCAGGCCCAAACACTGAAGCTTTCTTT
NA NA TRBJ1-4 TRBV5-5 CASSPGPNEKLFF TGTGCCAGCAGCCCCGGTCCTAATGAAAAACTGTTTTTT
NA TRBD1 TRBJ1-5 TRBV7-8 CASSLALQGVQPQHF TGTGCCAGCAGCTTAGCGCTCCAGGGGGTTCAGCCCCAGCATTTT
NA NA TRBJ1-6 TRBV9 CASSVVGVSNSPLHF TGTGCCAGCAGCGTAGTAGGTGTTAGTAATTCACCCCTCCACTTT
few TRBD1 TRBJ1-2 TRBV6-1 CAITGTDYGYTF TGTGCCATTACCGGGACAGACTATGGCTACACCTTC
NA TRBD1 TRBJ1-1 TRBV6-5 CASSPTGGTEAFF TGTGCCAGCAGTCCCACAGGGGGAACTGAAGCTTTCTTT
NA NA TRBJ1-1 TRBV5-1 CASSRDGTTNTEAFF TGCGCCAGCAGCAGGGACGGGACTACGAACACTGAAGCTTTCTTT
NA NA TRBJ2-1 TRBV11-2 CASSLDSDRGNEQFF TGTGCCAGCAGCTTAGACTCTGACCGGGGCAATGAGCAGTTCTTC
NA NA TRBJ2-7 TRBV6-1 CASSEFTGHYEQYF TGTGCCAGCAGTGAATTTACAGGGCACTACGAGCAGTACTTC
once NA TRBJ1-3 TRBV7-9 CASSSTYLGGSGNTIYF TGTGCCAGCAGCTCTACGTATCTGGGGGGTTCTGGAAACACCATATATTTT
NA TRBD1 TRBJ1-2 TRBV5-6 CASSLRGGAGYGYTF TGTGCCAGCAGCTTAAGAGGGGGCGCCGGCTATGGCTACACCTTC
NA NA TRBJ2-7 TRBV5-4 CASSLDGSDYEQYF TGTGCCAGCAGCTTGGACGGGAGTGACTACGAGCAGTACTTC
few NA TRBJ1-5 TRBV6-5 CASSSGPNQPQHF TGTGCCAGCAGTTCCGGGCCCAATCAGCCCCAGCATTTT
NA NA TRBJ1-1 TRBV6-6 CASSLGRGNTEAFF TGTGCCAGCAGTTTGGGCAGGGGGAACACTGAAGCTTTCTTT
NA NA TRBJ1-6 TRBV10-1 CASNTEIRDHPSSYNSPLHF TGCGCCAGCAATACAGAGATAAGGGACCATCCGAGCTCCTATAATTCACCCCTCCACTTT
NA TRBD1 TRBJ1-1 TRBV5-6 CASSAGTGALNTEAFF TGTGCCAGCAGCGCTGGGACAGGGGCCCTGAACACTGAAGCTTTCTTT
NA NA TRBJ1-4 TRBV2 CASSGGEGEKLFF TGTGCCAGCAGTGGAGGGGAGGGGGAAAAACTGTTTTTT
NA NA TRBJ1-2 TRBV13 CASSLSDGYTF TGTGCCAGCAGCTTATCCGATGGGTACACCTTC
NA NA TRBJ2-7 TRBV6-1 CASGPLRLIRGEQYF TGTGCCAGCGGACCACTTCGACTGATTCGGGGCGAGCAGTACTTC
NA NA TRBJ1-6 TRBV10-3 CAISEGKINSPLHF TGTGCCATCAGTGAAGGAAAGATTAATTCACCCCTCCACTTT
NA NA TRBJ2-7 TRBV4-3 CASSQDPHIEQYF TGCGCCAGCAGCCAAGATCCCCACATCGAGCAGTACTTC
NA NA TRBJ1-2 TRBV19 CASSISRGDYGYTF TGTGCCAGTAGTATAAGTCGGGGGGACTATGGCTACACCTTC
NA NA TRBJ1-2 TRBV6-1 CASSEGRGYGYTF TGTGCCAGCAGTGAAGGACGGGGCTATGGCTACACCTTC
NA TRBD1 TRBJ1-2 TRBV28 CASSFLDRDYGYTF TGTGCCAGCAGTTTCCTTGACAGGGACTATGGCTACACCTTC
NA TRBD1 TRBJ1-1 TRBV6-6 CASSTYRGNTEAFF TGTGCCAGCAGTACCTACAGGGGGAACACTGAAGCTTTCTTT
NA NA TRBJ2-3 TRBV11-3 CASSFRATDTQYF TGTGCCAGCAGCTTCCGGGCCACAGATACGCAGTATTTT
NA NA TRBJ1-2 TRBV15 CATSRAGRQGGYTF TGTGCCACCAGCAGAGCCGGACGTCAGGGGGGCTACACCTTC